This T cell receptor beta chain was captured by sequencing in a study of monozygotic twins with inflammatory bowel disease. CDR3 length: 18 residues. Germline V gene lookup returns CDR1 SGHRS and CDR2 YFSETQ. TCRdb processed the 5' RACE reads again and assigns one entry to each CDR3 protein, with no DNA. Its clone listing holds 150,000 to 200,000 distinct CDR3 sequences. The receptor's source is a human donor with ulcerative colitis or Crohn's disease, or a healthy co-twin of an affected twin (not recorded which). The sample taken for sequencing was blood. J is TRBJ1-1 and V is TRBV5-1; without DNA, the TCRdb call of TRBD1 cannot be checked. CDR3 region: CASSGELGGWIRNTEAFF. Supplemented by reference TRBV5-1 and TRBJ1-1, the full variable domain reads KAGVTQTPRYLIKTRGQQVTLSCSPISGHRSVSWYQQTPGQGLQFLFEYFSETQRNKGNFPGRFSGRQFSNSRSEMNVSTLELGDSALYLCASSGELGGWIRNTEAFFGQGTRLTVV.